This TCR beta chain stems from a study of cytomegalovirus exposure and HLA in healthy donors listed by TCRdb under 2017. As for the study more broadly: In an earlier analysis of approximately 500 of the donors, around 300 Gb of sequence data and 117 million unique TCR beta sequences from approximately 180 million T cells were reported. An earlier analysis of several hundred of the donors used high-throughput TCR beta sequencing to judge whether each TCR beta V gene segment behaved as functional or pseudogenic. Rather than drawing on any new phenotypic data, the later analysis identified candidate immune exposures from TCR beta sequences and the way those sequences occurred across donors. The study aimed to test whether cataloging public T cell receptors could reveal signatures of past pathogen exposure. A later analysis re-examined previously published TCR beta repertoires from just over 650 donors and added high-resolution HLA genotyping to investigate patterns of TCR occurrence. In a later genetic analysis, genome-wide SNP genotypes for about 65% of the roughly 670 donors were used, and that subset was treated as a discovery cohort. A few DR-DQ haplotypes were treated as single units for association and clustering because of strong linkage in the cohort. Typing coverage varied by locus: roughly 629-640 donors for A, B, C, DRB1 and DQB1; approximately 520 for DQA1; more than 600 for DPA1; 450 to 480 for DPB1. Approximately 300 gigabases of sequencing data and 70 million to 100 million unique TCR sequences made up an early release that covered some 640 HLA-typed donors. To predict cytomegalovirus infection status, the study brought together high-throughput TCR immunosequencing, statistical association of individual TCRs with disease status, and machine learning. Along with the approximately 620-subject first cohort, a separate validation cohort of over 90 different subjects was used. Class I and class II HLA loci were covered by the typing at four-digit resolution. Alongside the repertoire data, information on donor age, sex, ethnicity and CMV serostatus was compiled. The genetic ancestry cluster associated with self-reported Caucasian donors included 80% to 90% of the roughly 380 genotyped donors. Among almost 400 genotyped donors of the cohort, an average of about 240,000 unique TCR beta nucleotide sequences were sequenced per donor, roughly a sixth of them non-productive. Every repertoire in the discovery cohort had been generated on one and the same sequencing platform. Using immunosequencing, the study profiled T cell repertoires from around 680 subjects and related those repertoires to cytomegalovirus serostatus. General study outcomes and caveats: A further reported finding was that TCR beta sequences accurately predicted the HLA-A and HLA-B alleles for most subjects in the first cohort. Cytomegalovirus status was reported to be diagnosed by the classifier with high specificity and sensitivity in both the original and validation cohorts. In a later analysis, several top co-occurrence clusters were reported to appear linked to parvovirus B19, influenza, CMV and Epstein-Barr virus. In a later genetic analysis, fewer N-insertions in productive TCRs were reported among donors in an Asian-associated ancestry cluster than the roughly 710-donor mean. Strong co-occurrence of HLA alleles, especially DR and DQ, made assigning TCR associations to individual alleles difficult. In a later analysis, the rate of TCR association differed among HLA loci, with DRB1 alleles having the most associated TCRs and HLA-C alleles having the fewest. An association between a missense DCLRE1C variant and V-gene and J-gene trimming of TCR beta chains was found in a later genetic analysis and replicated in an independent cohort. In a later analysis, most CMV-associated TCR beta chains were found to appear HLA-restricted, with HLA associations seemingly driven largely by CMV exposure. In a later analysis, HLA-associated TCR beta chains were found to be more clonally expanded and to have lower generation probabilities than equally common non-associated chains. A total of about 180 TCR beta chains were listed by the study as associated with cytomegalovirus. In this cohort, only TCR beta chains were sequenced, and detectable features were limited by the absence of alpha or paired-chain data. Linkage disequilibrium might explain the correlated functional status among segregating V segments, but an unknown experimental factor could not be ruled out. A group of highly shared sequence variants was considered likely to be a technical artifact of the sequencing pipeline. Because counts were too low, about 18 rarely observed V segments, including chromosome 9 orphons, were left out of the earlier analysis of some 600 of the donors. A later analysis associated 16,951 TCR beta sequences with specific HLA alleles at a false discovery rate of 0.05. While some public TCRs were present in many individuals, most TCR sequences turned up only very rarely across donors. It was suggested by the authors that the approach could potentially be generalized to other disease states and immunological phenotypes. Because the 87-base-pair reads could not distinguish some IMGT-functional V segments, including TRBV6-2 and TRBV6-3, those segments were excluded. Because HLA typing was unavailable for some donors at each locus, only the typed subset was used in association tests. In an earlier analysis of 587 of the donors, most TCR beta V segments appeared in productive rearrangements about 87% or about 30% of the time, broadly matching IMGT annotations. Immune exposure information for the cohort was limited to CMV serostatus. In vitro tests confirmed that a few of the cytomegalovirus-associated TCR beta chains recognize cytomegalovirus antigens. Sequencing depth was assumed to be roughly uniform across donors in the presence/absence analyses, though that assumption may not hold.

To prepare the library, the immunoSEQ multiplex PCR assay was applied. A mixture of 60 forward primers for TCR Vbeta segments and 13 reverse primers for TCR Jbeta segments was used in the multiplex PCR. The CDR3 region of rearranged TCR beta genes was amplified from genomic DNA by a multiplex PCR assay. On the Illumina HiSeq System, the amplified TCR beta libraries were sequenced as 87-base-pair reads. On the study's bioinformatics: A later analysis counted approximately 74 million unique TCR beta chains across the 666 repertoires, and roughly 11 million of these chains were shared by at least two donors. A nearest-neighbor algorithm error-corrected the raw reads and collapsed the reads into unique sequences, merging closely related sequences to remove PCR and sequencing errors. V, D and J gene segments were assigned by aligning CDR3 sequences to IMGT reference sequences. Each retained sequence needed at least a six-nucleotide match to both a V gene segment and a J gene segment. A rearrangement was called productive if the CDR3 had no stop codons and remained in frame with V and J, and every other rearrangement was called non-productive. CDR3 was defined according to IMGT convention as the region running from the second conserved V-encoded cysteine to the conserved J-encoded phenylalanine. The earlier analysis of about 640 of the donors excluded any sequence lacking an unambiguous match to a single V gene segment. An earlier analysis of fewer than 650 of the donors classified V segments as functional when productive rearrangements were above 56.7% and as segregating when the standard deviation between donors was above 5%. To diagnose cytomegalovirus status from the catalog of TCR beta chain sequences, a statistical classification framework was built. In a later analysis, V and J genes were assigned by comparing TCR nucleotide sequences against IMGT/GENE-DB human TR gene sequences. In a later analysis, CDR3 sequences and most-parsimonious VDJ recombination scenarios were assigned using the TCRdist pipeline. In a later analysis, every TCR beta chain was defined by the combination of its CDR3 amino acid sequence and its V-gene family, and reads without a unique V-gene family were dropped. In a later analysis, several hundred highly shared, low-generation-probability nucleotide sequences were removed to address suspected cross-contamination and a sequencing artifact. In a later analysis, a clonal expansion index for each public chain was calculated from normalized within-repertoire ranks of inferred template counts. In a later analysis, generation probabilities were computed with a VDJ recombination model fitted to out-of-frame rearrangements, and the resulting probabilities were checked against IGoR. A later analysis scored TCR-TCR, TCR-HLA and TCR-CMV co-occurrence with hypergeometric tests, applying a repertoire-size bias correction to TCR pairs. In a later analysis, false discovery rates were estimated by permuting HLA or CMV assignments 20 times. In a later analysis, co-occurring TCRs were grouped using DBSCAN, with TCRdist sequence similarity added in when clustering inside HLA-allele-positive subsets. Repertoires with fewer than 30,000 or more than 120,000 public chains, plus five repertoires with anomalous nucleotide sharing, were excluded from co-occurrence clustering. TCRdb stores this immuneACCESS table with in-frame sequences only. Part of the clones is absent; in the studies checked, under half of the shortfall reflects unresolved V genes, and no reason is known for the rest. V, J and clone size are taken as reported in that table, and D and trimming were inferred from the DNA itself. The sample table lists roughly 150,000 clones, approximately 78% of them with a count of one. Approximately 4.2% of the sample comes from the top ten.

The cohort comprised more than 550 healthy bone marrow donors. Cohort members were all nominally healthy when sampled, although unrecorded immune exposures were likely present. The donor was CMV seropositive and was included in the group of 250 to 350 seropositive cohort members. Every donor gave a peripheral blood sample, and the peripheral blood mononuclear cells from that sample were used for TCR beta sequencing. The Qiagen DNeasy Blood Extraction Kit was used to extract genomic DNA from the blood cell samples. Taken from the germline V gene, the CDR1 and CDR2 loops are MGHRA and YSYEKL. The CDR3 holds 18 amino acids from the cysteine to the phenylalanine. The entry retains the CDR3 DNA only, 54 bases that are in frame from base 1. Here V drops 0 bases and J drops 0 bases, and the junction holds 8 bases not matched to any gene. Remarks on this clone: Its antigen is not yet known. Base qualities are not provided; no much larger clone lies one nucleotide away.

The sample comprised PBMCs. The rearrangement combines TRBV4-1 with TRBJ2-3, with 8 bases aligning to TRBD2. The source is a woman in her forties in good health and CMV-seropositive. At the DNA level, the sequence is TGCGCCAGCAGCCAAGATAGGGCGGGAGGAACTAGCACAGATACGCAGTATTTT. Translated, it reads CASSQDRAGGTSTDTQYF.